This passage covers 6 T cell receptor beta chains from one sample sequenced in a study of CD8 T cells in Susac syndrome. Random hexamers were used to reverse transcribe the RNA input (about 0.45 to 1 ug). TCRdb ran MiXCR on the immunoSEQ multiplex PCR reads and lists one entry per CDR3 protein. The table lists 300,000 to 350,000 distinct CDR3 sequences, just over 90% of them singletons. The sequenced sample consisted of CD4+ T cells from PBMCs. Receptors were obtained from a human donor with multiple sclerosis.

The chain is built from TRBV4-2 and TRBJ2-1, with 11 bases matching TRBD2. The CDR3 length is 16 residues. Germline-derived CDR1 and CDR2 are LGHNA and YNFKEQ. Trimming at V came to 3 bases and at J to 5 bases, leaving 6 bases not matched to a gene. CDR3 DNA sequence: TGTGCCAGCAGCCACCTTAGCGGGAGGGCCCACAATGAGCAGTTCTTC. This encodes CASSHLSGRAHNEQFF.

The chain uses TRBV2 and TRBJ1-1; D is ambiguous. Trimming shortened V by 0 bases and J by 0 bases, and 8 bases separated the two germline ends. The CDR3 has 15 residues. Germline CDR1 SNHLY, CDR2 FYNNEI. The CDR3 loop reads CASSEALELNTEAFF. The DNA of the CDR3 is TGTGCCAGCAGTGAAGCGCTGGAGTTGAACACTGAAGCTTTCTTT.

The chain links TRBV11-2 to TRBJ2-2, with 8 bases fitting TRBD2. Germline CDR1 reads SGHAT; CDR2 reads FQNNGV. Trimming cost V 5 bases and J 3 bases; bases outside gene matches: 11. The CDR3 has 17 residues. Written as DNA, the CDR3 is TGTGCCAGCAGCCCGCAAGCGGGAGAAAGTCACACCGGGGAGCTGTTTTTT. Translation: CASSPQAGESHTGELFF.

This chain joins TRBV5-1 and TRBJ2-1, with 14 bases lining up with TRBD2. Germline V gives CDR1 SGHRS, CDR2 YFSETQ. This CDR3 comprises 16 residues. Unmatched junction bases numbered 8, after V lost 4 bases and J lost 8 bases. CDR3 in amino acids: CASSKGLAGAAYEQFF. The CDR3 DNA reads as TGCGCCAGCAGCAAGGGACTAGCGGGAGCGGCGTATGAGCAGTTCTTC. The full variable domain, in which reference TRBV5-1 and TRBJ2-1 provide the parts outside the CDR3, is KAGVTQTPRYLIKTRGQQVTLSCSPISGHRSVSWYQQTPGQGLQFLFEYFSETQRNKGNFPGRFSGRQFSNSRSEMNVSTLELGDSALYLCASSKGLAGAAYEQFFGPGTRLTVL.

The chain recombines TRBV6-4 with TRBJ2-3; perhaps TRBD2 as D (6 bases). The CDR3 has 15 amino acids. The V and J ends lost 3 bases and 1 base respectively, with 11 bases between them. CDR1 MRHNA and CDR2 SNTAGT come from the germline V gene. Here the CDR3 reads CASSDLPGGTDTQYF. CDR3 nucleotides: TGTGCCAGCAGTGATCTCCCGGGGGGCACAGATACGCAGTATTTT.

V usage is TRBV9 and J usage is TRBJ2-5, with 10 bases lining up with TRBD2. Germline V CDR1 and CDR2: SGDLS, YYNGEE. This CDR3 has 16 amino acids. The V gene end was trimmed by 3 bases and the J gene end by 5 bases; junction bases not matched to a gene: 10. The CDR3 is CASSGLSGGLGETQYF. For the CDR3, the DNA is TGTGCCAGCAGCGGACTTAGCGGGGGGTTAGGGGAGACCCAGTACTTC.